One and the same sample provided the 16 T cell receptor beta chains below, sequenced in a study of spatial heterogeneity in lung cancer. Time point here: blood at routine non-recurrence follow-up after resection. Whole RNA was taken from tumor, nontumor lung or frozen PBMC; it was then sequenced unsorted. TCRdb passed the 5' RACE reads through MiXCR, listing each CDR3 protein once. The sample carries around 110,000 distinct CDR3 sequences, 12% recorded once. The sequencing used PBMCs, collected at follow-up. The receptors shown here come from a male donor with early-stage non-small cell lung cancer.

This clonotype was seen a handful of times. The chain links TRBV20-1 to TRBJ2-3; 13 bases match TRBD2. The germline V gene has CDR1 DFQATT and CDR2 SNEGSKA (reference sequence). V dropped 7 bases and J dropped 4; count of bases not matched to a gene: 5. The CDR3 loop spans 14 amino acids. The CDR3 DNA follows: TGCAGTGGGCGGACTAGCGGGGGACCAGATACGCAGTATTTT. Residues: CSGRTSGGPDTQYF.

This clonotype showed up just a few times. CDR3 region: CASLFLGPNNSPLHF. DNA of the CDR3: TGTGCCAGCTTATTTTTAGGGCCCAATAATTCACCCCTCCACTTT. This chain links TRBV6-5 with TRBJ1-6; D gene ambiguous. Germline lookup yields CDR1 MNHEY and CDR2 SVGAGI. The CDR3 spans 15 residues. The V gene lost 8 bases and the J gene lost 5 bases, with 16 bases spanning the gap.

This clonotype occurred many times. A read error may produce the germline difference seen at one junction end. J is TRBJ1-1 and V is TRBV7-7; D is uncertain. Germline V gives CDR1 SSHAT, CDR2 FNYEAQ (reference sequence). This CDR3 spans 13 amino acids. CDR3 bases: TGTGCTAGCAGCTTTAGGGTGAACACTGAAGCTTTCTTT. This sequence encodes CASSFRVNTEAFF.

The rearrangement uses TRBV10-3 and TRBJ2-7; either TRBD1 or TRBD2 may supply D (6 bases each). The CDR3 runs 13 residues. The germline V gene has CDR1 ENHRY and CDR2 SYGVKD. The V gene lost 6 bases and the J gene lost 6 bases, with 15 bases spanning the gap. This chain's CDR3 is CAIRAPGGPEQYF. CDR3 DNA: TGTGCCATCAGGGCCCCCGGGGGCCCCGAGCAGTACTTC.

At least ten counts were recorded for this clonotype. This chain links TRBV20-1 with TRBJ1-5; D not resolved. The CDR3 is made up of 15 amino acids. V dropped 1 base and J dropped 2 bases, with 12 bases sitting between them. From germline, CDR1 is DFQATT and CDR2 SNEGSKA (reference sequence). The CDR3 nucleotides are TGCAGTGCTAGAGCCCACAGCCTAGGCAATCAGCCCCAGCATTTT. Translation gives CSARAHSLGNQPQHF.

This chain joins TRBV5-1 and TRBJ2-4; D tentatively reads TRBD1 or TRBD2 (5 bases each). V lost 2 bases and J lost 8, with 14 bases in between. This CDR3 has 14 amino acids. Per germline, CDR1 SGHRS and CDR2 YFSETQ. This CDR3 is CASSLLSQGDIQYF. The DNA for the CDR3 is TGCGCCAGCAGCTTACTCAGTCAGGGAGACATTCAGTACTTC.

The rearrangement links TRBV4-2 to TRBJ2-1, with D maybe TRBD2 (7 bases). This CDR3 has 16 amino acids. The germline V gene encodes CDR1 LGHNA and CDR2 YNFKEQ. The V end was cut by 10 bases, the J end by 2 bases, with 21 bases between. DNA of the CDR3: TGTGCCATCCCCTCTTTTGCCGGGGGGCCCTACAATGAGCAGTTCTTC. Translated: CAIPSFAGGPYNEQFF.

This clonotype has a handful of counts. The chain recombines TRBV27 with TRBJ2-5; tentative D call: TRBD2 (7 bases). Germline values: CDR1 MNHEY, CDR2 SMNVEV (reference sequence). The CDR3 consists of 12 residues. The V and J ends lost 9 bases and 5 bases respectively, with 13 bases between them. CDR3 protein: CASRGAGETQYF. Here the CDR3 DNA reads TGTGCCAGTCGGGGGGCGGGTGAGACCCAGTACTTC.

This clonotype was observed at least ten times. The chain combines TRBV10-3 with TRBJ1-6; D perhaps matches TRBD1 (5 bases). The germline V gene encodes CDR1 ENHRY and CDR2 SYGVKD. Between the trimmed V and J ends, which lost 2 bases and 6 bases, there was a span of 14 bases. This CDR3 has 16 amino acids. This chain's CDR3 is CAISETTGRVNSPLHF. The DNA for the CDR3 is TGTGCCATCAGTGAGACGACGGGCAGGGTTAATTCACCCCTCCACTTT.

This clonotype was found many times. J is TRBJ1-2 and V is TRBV27, with D perhaps matching TRBD1 (5 bases). Trimming took 5 bases from V and 4 from J, leaving 11 bases between them. Germline lookup yields CDR1 MNHEY and CDR2 SMNVEV (reference sequence). The CDR3 has 13 residues. CDR3: CASSATGSYGYTF. The CDR3 DNA reads TGTGCCAGCAGTGCTACAGGTTCCTATGGCTACACCTTC.

This clonotype was detected many times. The chain is built from TRBV29-1 and TRBJ2-7, with TRBD2 as a possible D gene (6 bases). V was shortened by 3 bases and J by 4 bases, with 13 bases between the two germline ends. CDR1 and CDR2 from the germline V gene are SQVTM and ANQGSEA. This CDR3 is built from 13 residues. The CDR3 protein is CSVEPQGGYEQYF. The CDR3 DNA is TGCAGCGTTGAGCCCCAGGGAGGTTACGAGCAGTACTTC.

For the CDR3, the DNA is TGTGCCAGCAGCTTATGGGTAGCGGGGTTTACAGATACGCAGTATTTT. It yields the protein CASSLWVAGFTDTQYF. This chain joins TRBV7-2 and TRBJ2-3; 8 bases agree with TRBD2. This CDR3 spans 16 amino acids. J gave up 3 bases and V 2 bases, and 7 bases lay outside the gene matches. Germline V gene lookup returns CDR1 SGHTA and CDR2 FQGNSA.

This clonotype was seen a handful of times. The rearrangement links TRBV11-2 to TRBJ2-1, with a tentative D call TRBD2 (6 bases). Deletions cut 5 bases from V and 0 bases from J, with 11 bases between. The CDR3 extends over 15 amino acids. CDR1 and CDR2 from the germline V gene are SGHAT and FQNNGV. The DNA for the CDR3 is TGTGCCAGCAGCCCGGGACTTGTCTCCTACAATGAGCAGTTCTTC. Encoded protein: CASSPGLVSYNEQFF.

This clonotype was counted between two and nine times. The J gene is TRBJ1-1, the V gene TRBV28; no firm D call. V shed 7 bases and J shed 10 bases, with 16 bases lying between them. Germline V gene data show CDR1 as MDHEN and CDR2 as SYDVKM. This CDR3 contains 12 residues. The CDR3, as DNA: TGTGCCAGCACCACCTGGAAGGGTTCAGCTTTCTTT. Translating it yields CASTTWKGSAFF. Using reference TRBV28 and TRBJ1-1 for the parts outside the CDR3, the full variable domain is DVKVTQSSRYLVKRTGEKVFLECVQDMDHENMFWYRQDPGLGLRLIYFSYDVKMKEKGDIPEGYSVSREKKERFSLILESASTNQTSMYLCASTTWKGSAFFGQGTRLTVV.

This clonotype was seen a few times. The chain employs TRBV4-3 and TRBJ2-5; 7 positions match TRBD1. The CDR3 has 14 amino acids. Germline-derived CDR1 and CDR2 are LGHNA and YSLEER. After removal of 0 bases from V and 4 bases from J, the junction contained 2 bases not matched to a gene. CDR3 in DNA: TGCGCCAGCAGCCAAGATGGGGACAGAGAGACCCAGTACTTC. This gives the protein CASSQDGDRETQYF.

This clonotype was seen more than once but under ten times. This chain connects TRBV20-1 to TRBJ1-2, with 7 bases lining up with TRBD1. The trim removed 5 bases at V and 6 bases at J, leaving 18 bases unmatched. The CDR3 contains 16 residues. Germline V gene sequence: CDR1 DFQATT, CDR2 SNEGSKA (reference sequence). CDR3 protein: CSASFGTADIRDGYTF. The CDR3 DNA follows: TGCAGTGCTTCCTTCGGGACAGCCGATATACGTGATGGCTACACCTTC.